Each of the 8 T cell receptor beta chains below was sequenced from the same sample in a study of Graves' ophthalmopathy and Graves' hyperthyroidism. Using RNA transcripts, the TCR beta CDR3 regions were amplified. The first round was an RT-PCR with HTBI primers, and the second round was a multiplex PCR. Using its own MiXCR run on the multiplex PCR reads, TCRdb lists one record per CDR3 protein. The table shows a few hundred thousand distinct CDR3 sequences, with roughly a sixth occurring only once. Sequences were obtained from peripheral blood. These receptors came from an adult woman with stable Graves' hyperthyroidism.

At least ten counts were recorded for this clonotype. The V and J genes are TRBV25-1 and TRBJ1-2; D unresolved. The CDR3 has 13 amino acids. The germline gives CDR1 MGHDK, CDR2 SYGVNS. Trimming removed 7 bases at V and 6 bases at J, with 15 bases between. CDR3 residues: CASTQASGDGYTF. CDR3 sequence (DNA): TGTGCCAGCACCCAGGCGTCAGGAGATGGCTACACCTTC.

V is TRBV14 and J is TRBJ2-7; 8 positions match TRBD2. V lost 1 base to trimming and J lost 4 bases; unmatched junction nucleotides: 9. The CDR3 is made up of 16 amino acids. Germline V gene sequence: CDR1 SGHDN, CDR2 FVKESK. CDR3 protein: CASSQGGSGSWYEQYF. The CDR3, as DNA: TGTGCCAGCAGCCAAGGTGGCAGCGGGAGTTGGTACGAGCAGTACTTC. The whole variable domain, remainder taken from reference TRBV14 and TRBJ2-7, is EAGVTQFPSHSVIEKGQTVTLRCDPISGHDNLYWYRRVMGKEIKFLLHFVKESKQDESGMPNNRFLAERTGGTYSTLKVQPAELEDSGVYFCASSQGGSGSWYEQYFGPGTRLTVT.

The chain couples TRBV4-1 to TRBJ2-7, with D possibly matching TRBD2 (6 bases). V was pared by 4 bases and J by 0 bases, with 13 bases between. The CDR3 has 15 residues. The germline V gene encodes CDR1 MGHRA and CDR2 YSYEKL. CDR3 residues: CASSRSAGNSYEQYF. CDR3 nucleotides: TGCGCCAGCAGCCGCTCCGCGGGGAACTCCTACGAGCAGTACTTC.

This clonotype was recorded a few times. The chain recombines TRBV18 with TRBJ1-2; TRBD1 aligns across 12 bases. The germline CDR1 and CDR2 sequences are KGHSH and LQKENI. Unmatched junction bases numbered 3, after V lost 1 base and J lost 6 bases. The CDR3 spans 15 residues. This CDR3 reads CASSPLGQGADGYTF. The CDR3 DNA reads as TGTGCCAGCTCACCACTGGGACAGGGGGCGGATGGCTACACCTTC.

This clonotype showed up many times. V is TRBV4-3 and J is TRBJ2-6; no definite D call. V lost 0 bases and J 5 bases, leaving 8 bases between the germline ends. Germline loops: CDR1 LGHNA, CDR2 YSLEER. CDR3 length equals 15 residues. The chain's CDR3 is CASSQEQRWANVLTF. The DNA of the CDR3 is TGCGCCAGCAGCCAAGAACAAAGGTGGGCCAACGTCCTGACTTTC.

This clonotype was seen a few times. One base away lies a much larger clone, so this may be a sequencing read error. The chain carries TRBV15 and TRBJ2-4, with TRBD2 identical over 8 bases. The CDR3 loop spans 19 amino acids. The germline CDR1 and CDR2 sequences are LNHNV and YYDKDF (reference sequence). This CDR3 is CATSRDLGRSGSVKNIKYF. The CDR3 DNA reads as TGTGCCACCAGCAGAGATCTCGGGCGAAGCGGGAGTGTCAAAAACATTAAGTACTTC.

The sample holds many counts of this clonotype. This rearrangement joins TRBV2 to TRBJ2-5; no clear D. The CDR3 has 15 amino acids. V lost 6 bases and J 5 bases, leaving 19 bases between the germline ends. Germline CDR1 reads SNHLY; CDR2 reads FYNNEI. The CDR3 nucleotides are TGTGCCAGCAGGGGATTGCGGCTCGGCCGGGAGACCCAGTACTTC. Translating it yields CASRGLRLGRETQYF. Full variable domain (remainder filled in from reference TRBV2 and TRBJ2-5): EPEVTQTPSHQVTQMGQEVILRCVPISNHLYFYWYRQILGQKVEFLVSFYNNEISEKSEIFDDQFSVERPDGSNFTLKIRSTKLEDSAMYFCASRGLRLGRETQYFGPGTRLLVL.

In this sample, this clonotype turned up many times. The chain uses TRBV29-1 and TRBJ2-7; D remains unclear. This CDR3 contains 13 residues. Germline CDR1 SQVTM, CDR2 ANQGSEA. V was clipped by 4 bases and J by 2 bases, with 12 bases between them. The CDR3 here is CSVVLANTYEQYF. The CDR3 DNA reads TGCAGCGTTGTGCTTGCGAATACCTACGAGCAGTACTTC.